This TCR beta chain was captured in a study of T-cell memory formation after mild COVID-19. Study-wide background: For the most part, TCR clusters were specific to one donor. Whole-study findings and limits: Clones contracting across day 15 to 85 had a balanced CD4/CD8 profile; later expanding clones leaned CD4+.

TCRdb processed the 5' RACE reads anew with MiXCR; each CDR3 protein has one entry. The sample holds 100,000 to 120,000 distinct CDR3 sequences, 18% seen once. This clonotype has a handful of counts. The antigen is not known. The CDR3 length is 14 residues. The V end lost 7 bases, the J end lost 11 bases, and 23 bases lay between the germline ends. The sequencing input was PBMCs or a T cell subset sorted from them (not recorded which). The gene calls are TRBV12-3 or TRBV12-4 and TRBJ1-1, with D possibly matching TRBD1 (6 bases). This receptor was obtained from a man aged 18 to 29 who had mild COVID-19 (a few samples of this study predate the infection). Cell type and time point are not known. The CDR3 sequence is CASTDTGTRFSAFF. DNA for the CDR3: TGTGCCAGCACCGATACCGGGACACGGTTTAGCGCTTTCTTT.